Each of the 29 T cell receptor beta chains below was sequenced from the same sample in a study of blood T cells in healthy people across ages. The authors ran a second PCR of about 6 to 12 cycles using a sample-barcoded 5' primer and a J-beta primer mix. In TCRdb, the 5' RACE reads were re-called with MiXCR into one record per CDR3 protein. In the table there are about 1.7 million distinct CDR3 sequences, about 28% of which are singletons. Material: blood. Receptors were obtained from a woman aged 25 to 39 in good health.

The chain links TRBV7-9 to TRBJ1-4; D call uncertain. CDR1 is SEHNR and CDR2 is FQNEAQ in the germline V gene (reference sequence). The length of the CDR3 is 15 residues. V was trimmed by 5 bases and J by 2 bases, leaving 12 bases between them. The CDR3 DNA reads as TGTGCCAGCAGCCGGCTCGGGAACACTAATGAAAAACTGTTTTTT. Its protein is CASSRLGNTNEKLFF.

This chain links TRBV7-9 with TRBJ1-4; no firm D call. The germline gives CDR1 SEHNR, CDR2 FQNEAQ (reference sequence). The CDR3 consists of 16 residues. The germline V and J ends were trimmed by 0 bases and 4 bases, with 12 bases remaining between them. The CDR3 here is CASSLATGQFNEKLFF. As DNA, the CDR3 is TGTGCCAGCAGCTTAGCGACCGGTCAGTTTAATGAAAAACTGTTTTTT. Variable domain in full (rest from reference TRBV7-9 and TRBJ1-4): DTGVSQNPRHKITKRGQNVTFRCDPISEHNRLYWYRQTLGQGPEFLTYFQNEAQLEKSRLLSDRFSAERPKGSFSTLEIQRTEQGDSAMYLCASSLATGQFNEKLFFGSGTQLSVL.

J is TRBJ2-3 and V is TRBV29-1, with 8 bases matching TRBD1. Germline values: CDR1 SQVTM, CDR2 ANQGSEA. The trim removed 4 bases at V and 1 base at J, leaving 4 bases unmatched. This CDR3 has 14 residues. The CDR3 DNA sequence: TGCAGCGTTGCCGACAGGGGTGGCACAGATACGCAGTATTTT. Amino acid sequence: CSVADRGGTDTQYF.

This clonotype was recorded at least ten times. The V gene is TRBV5-4, the J gene TRBJ2-7, with 9 positions matching TRBD2. Unmatched junction bases numbered 9, after V lost 0 bases and J lost 2 bases. The germline V gene encodes CDR1 SGHNT and CDR2 YYREEE (reference sequence). This CDR3 is built from 17 residues. CDR3 bases: TGTGCCAGCAGCTTGGGAGGTCGGCTAGCGGGAACCTACGAGCAGTACTTC. It specifies CASSLGGRLAGTYEQYF.

With respect to this clonotype: A read error may be the cause here, since a much bigger clone is one base away. V usage is TRBV11-1 and J usage is TRBJ2-7, with TRBD1 matching 9 bases. CDR3 length: 15 residues. Germline assignment: CDR1 SGHAT and CDR2 FQDESV (reference sequence). After removal of 4 bases from V and 4 bases from J, the junction contained 8 bases not matched to a gene. The CDR3 loop reads CASSSRDRANYEQYF. The DNA for the CDR3 is TGTGCCAGCAGCTCGCGGGACAGGGCGAATTACGAGCAGTACTTC.

About this clonotype itself: This could be a read error, since a much larger clone is one nucleotide away. The chain links TRBV20-1 to TRBJ2-1, with 8 bases lining up with TRBD2. Germline CDR1 is DFQATT and CDR2 is SNEGSKA (reference sequence). The CDR3 spans 15 residues. As DNA, the CDR3 is TGCAGTGCTAGAGATATGGCGGGGGGCGCGAATGAGCGGTTCTTC. Translating it yields CSARDMAGGANERFF.

V and J are TRBV7-2 and TRBJ1-4; D gene uncertain. V dropped 1 base and J dropped 6 bases, with 15 bases sitting between them. CDR3 length equals 16 residues. CDR1 SGHTA and CDR2 FQGNSA come from the germline V gene. CDR3 region: CASSLERVRGDEKLFF. CDR3 in DNA: TGTGCCAGCAGCTTAGAAAGGGTCCGCGGAGATGAAAAACTGTTTTTT.

This chain uses TRBV6-5 with TRBJ1-6; 7 bases map to TRBD1. Trimming at V came to 5 bases and at J to 7 bases, leaving 8 bases not matched to a gene. Germline loops: CDR1 MNHEY, CDR2 SVGAGI. CDR3 size: 15 residues. The CDR3 is CASSADRAGNSPLHF. DNA for the CDR3: TGTGCCAGCAGTGCCGACAGGGCCGGGAATTCACCCCTCCACTTT.

With respect to this clonotype: A junction end diverges from the germline sequence, so it may reflect a read error. The rearrangement joins TRBV20-1 to TRBJ1-4, with D uncertain. The CDR3 contains 11 residues. Germline V gene data show CDR1 as DFQATT and CDR2 as SNEGSKA (reference sequence). The CDR3 DNA is TGCAGTGCTAGACCCTTCGAAAAACGGTTTTTT. Translated, it gives CSARPFEKRFF.

This clonotype was seen at least ten times. The rearrangement joins TRBV28 to TRBJ2-1; 16 nucleotides align to TRBD2. The germline V gene has CDR1 MDHEN and CDR2 SYDVKM. The CDR3 loop spans 20 amino acids. Unmatched junction bases numbered 9, after V lost 3 bases and J lost 1 base. DNA of the CDR3: TGTGCCAGCAGTTTCCCCGGGACTAGCGGGGGGGAAATTTCCTACAATGAGCAGTTCTTC. Translated, it gives CASSFPGTSGGEISYNEQFF.

This clonotype appeared a few times. The V call is TRBV7-9, the J call TRBJ1-2, with D perhaps matching TRBD1 (5 bases). Germline V gene sequence: CDR1 SEHNR, CDR2 FQNEAQ (reference sequence). This CDR3 has 14 residues. Trimming cost V 4 bases and J 4 bases, with 13 bases left between them. The CDR3 DNA sequence: TGTGCCAGCAGCTCCTCCGGGACGGGCTATGGCTACACCTTC. Translating it yields CASSSSGTGYGYTF.

The J gene is TRBJ2-3, the V gene TRBV11-2, with 12 bases fitting TRBD2. V shed 4 bases, J shed 6 bases, and the junction held 8 bases outside the gene matches. CDR1 and CDR2 (germline): SGHAT, FQNNGV. The CDR3 has 16 residues. The CDR3 reads CASSSTSGTSGDTQYF. In DNA form, the CDR3 reads TGTGCCAGCAGCTCTACTTCCGGGACTAGCGGGGATACGCAGTATTTT.

The rearrangement links TRBV15 to TRBJ2-7; 9 nucleotides line up with TRBD1. V lost 2 bases, J lost 3 bases, and 17 bases stayed unmatched. CDR3 length: 19 amino acids. Germline CDR1 LNHNV, CDR2 YYDKDF (reference sequence). CDR3 protein: CATSRTDALRQGGYYEQYV. In nucleotides, the CDR3 is TGTGCCACCAGCAGAACGGACGCCCTTCGACAGGGGGGGTACTACGAGCAGTACGTC.

The chain carries TRBV2 and TRBJ2-1, with 10 bases that match TRBD2. The junction had 7 bases not matched to a gene; V was cut back by 8 bases and J by 12 bases. Per the germline V gene, CDR1 is SNHLY and CDR2 is FYNNEI. CDR3 length: 12 amino acids. The CDR3 DNA follows: TGTGCCAGCGGTCCCCCTAGCGGGAGGCAGTTCTTC. It specifies CASGPPSGRQFF.

The CDR3 loop reads CASSPSPRDNEQFF. The CDR3 DNA sequence: TGTGCCAGCTCACCCTCCCCCCGGGACAATGAGCAGTTCTTC. The V call is TRBV18, the J call TRBJ2-1, with D unresolved. Between the trimmed V and J ends, which lost 3 bases and 5 bases, there was a span of 11 bases. The CDR3 extends over 14 amino acids. In germline, CDR1 is KGHSH, CDR2 LQKENI.

V gene TRBV6-1 combines with J gene TRBJ1-5; no reliable D call. This CDR3 region has 16 residues. The V end was cut by 5 bases, the J end by 0 bases, with 14 bases between. The germline V gene encodes CDR1 MNHNS and CDR2 SASEGT. CDR3 nucleotides: TGTGCCAGCAGTCCCCCGGAGAGTTATAGCAATCAGCCCCAGCATTTT. Residues: CASSPPESYSNQPQHF.

The chain employs TRBV3-1 and TRBJ2-3; weak D call: TRBD2 (5 bases). CDR1 is LGHDT and CDR2 is YNNKEL in the germline V gene (reference sequence). The CDR3 extends over 18 amino acids. The V and J ends lost 3 bases and 2 bases respectively, with 21 bases between them. The CDR3, as DNA: TGTGCCAGCAGCCAGCCGGCCGTTTACGGAGGAGTCACAGATACGCAGTATTTT. This codes for CASSQPAVYGGVTDTQYF.

The CDR3 DNA sequence: TGCGCCAGCAGCCCCGTCGGGGGTCGGACAGATACGCAGTATTTT. This gives the protein CASSPVGGRTDTQYF. The chain links TRBV5-1 to TRBJ2-3, with D tentatively TRBD2 (6 bases). The CDR3 loop spans 15 amino acids. Germline V CDR1 and CDR2: SGHRS, YFSETQ. V lost 4 bases, J lost 3 bases, and 15 bases lay in between.

This clonotype was detected ten times or more. The V and J genes are TRBV20-1 and TRBJ2-7; 11 nucleotides align to TRBD1. Germline assignment: CDR1 DFQATT and CDR2 SNEGSKA (reference sequence). The CDR3 runs 15 residues. V lost 4 bases, J lost 4 bases, and 9 bases stayed unmatched. Here the CDR3 DNA reads TGCAGTGCTACTGTATCCGGGACAGGGGGATACGAGCAGTACTTC. Translation gives CSATVSGTGGYEQYF.

The chain links TRBV2 to TRBJ2-1; the D is unclear. The germline V gene encodes CDR1 SNHLY and CDR2 FYNNEI. Trimming took off 6 bases at V and 2 bases at J, with 14 bases between the two ends. CDR3 length: 15 residues. The CDR3 spells CASRLTAPTYNEQFF. CDR3 coding DNA: TGTGCCAGCAGACTTACAGCCCCCACCTACAATGAGCAGTTCTTC.

This clonotype has more than one count but fewer than ten. The V call is TRBV5-5, the J call TRBJ2-7; 7 nucleotides line up with TRBD1. The junction had 11 bases not matched to a gene; V was cut back by 3 bases and J by 2 bases. Germline loops: CDR1 SGHKS, CDR2 YYEKEE (reference sequence). The CDR3 runs to 16 residues. The CDR3 DNA is TGTGCCAGCAGCTGGACCGACAGGGCTTTTACCTACGAGCAGTACTTC. It encodes CASSWTDRAFTYEQYF.

The chain couples TRBV12-3 or TRBV12-4 to TRBJ2-1; 10 nucleotides align to TRBD2. Trimming at V came to 0 bases and at J to 10 bases, leaving 6 bases not matched to a gene. CDR3 size: 15 residues. CDR3 protein: CASSLAVTSGYEQFF. The CDR3 region has the DNA TGTGCCAGCAGTTTAGCCGTGACTAGCGGGTACGAGCAGTTCTTC.

The sample holds many counts of this clonotype. V is TRBV5-6 and J is TRBJ1-5; D not resolved. CDR1 is SGHDT and CDR2 is YYEEEE in the germline V gene. The CDR3 has 14 residues. V was pared by 0 bases and J by 7 bases, with 11 bases between. In DNA, the CDR3 is TGTGCCAGCAGCTTGGGTGGAGGGCCCCAGCCCCAGCATTTT. Encoded protein: CASSLGGGPQPQHF.

The chain couples TRBV24-1 to TRBJ2-1, with TRBD1 identical over 7 bases. Trimming took 3 bases from V and 8 from J; bases not matched to a gene: 9. Germline lookup yields CDR1 KGHDR and CDR2 SFDVKD. This CDR3 is built from 15 residues. CDR3 loop: CATSDQGEGWYEQFF. The DNA for the CDR3 is TGTGCCACCAGTGATCAGGGGGAAGGGTGGTATGAGCAGTTCTTC.

The chain has TRBV2 and TRBJ2-4; D gene ambiguous. From germline, CDR1 is SNHLY and CDR2 FYNNEI. The germline V and J ends were trimmed by 5 bases and 8 bases, with 13 bases remaining between them. The CDR3 extends over 13 amino acids. CDR3 amino acids: CASSHSGQHIQYF. The CDR3, as DNA: TGTGCCAGCAGTCATTCCGGCCAACACATTCAGTACTTC.

On this clonotype: One base away lies a much larger clone, so this may be a sequencing read error. The chain is built from TRBV29-1 and TRBJ2-1, with D unclear. V lost 8 bases, J lost 7 bases, and 12 bases lay in between. This CDR3 spans 11 amino acids. Per the germline V gene, CDR1 is SQVTM and CDR2 is ANQGSEA. CDR3 nucleotide sequence: TGCAGCTCCGTTGATGGTAATGAGCAGTTCTTC. The encoded protein is CSSVDGNEQFF.

This clonotype has only one observation. A much larger clone differs by one base, so this may be a read error. This chain joins TRBV14 and TRBJ2-7; possibly TRBD2 for D (6 bases). The CDR3 runs to 15 residues. Trimming took off 4 bases at V and 9 bases at J, with 22 bases between the two ends. Germline CDR1 reads SGHDN; CDR2 reads FVKESK. The CDR3 loop is CASSRAGLMCNGQYF. The CDR3 region has the DNA TGTGCCAGCAGCCGTGCGGGGCTTATGTGTAACGGGCAGTACTTC.

This clonotype was counted only a few times. A much larger clone lies one base from this, so it may be a read error. The chain employs TRBV10-3 and TRBJ2-1, with 9 bases fitting TRBD2. The germline V gene encodes CDR1 ENHRY and CDR2 SYGVKD. This CDR3 has 15 amino acids. Trimming cost V 4 bases and J 4 bases; bases outside gene matches: 5. The CDR3 loop reads CAISGGSGGYNEQFF. The CDR3 DNA reads as TGTGCCATCAGTGGGGGTAGCGGGGGTTACAATGAGCAGTTCTTC.

This clonotype turned up a few times. The rearrangement links TRBV7-2 to TRBJ2-1, with D maybe TRBD2 (5 bases). The CDR3 has 13 residues. V lost 4 bases to trimming and J lost 7 bases, with 11 bases between them. The germline CDR1 and CDR2 sequences are SGHTA and FQGNSA. CDR3 sequence reads: CASSSRTANEQFF. CDR3 DNA: TGTGCCAGCAGCTCCCGGACTGCAAATGAGCAGTTCTTC.